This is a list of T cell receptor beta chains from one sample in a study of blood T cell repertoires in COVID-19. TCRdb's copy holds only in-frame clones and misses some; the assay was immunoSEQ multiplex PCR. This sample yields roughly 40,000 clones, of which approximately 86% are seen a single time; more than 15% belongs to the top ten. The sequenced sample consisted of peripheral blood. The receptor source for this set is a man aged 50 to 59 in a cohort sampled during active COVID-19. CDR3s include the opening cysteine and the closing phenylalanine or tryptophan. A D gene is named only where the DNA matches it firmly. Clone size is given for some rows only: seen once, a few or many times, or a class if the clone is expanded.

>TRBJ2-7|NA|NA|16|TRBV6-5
CASSYTRGGDSYEQYF
TGTGCCAGCAGTTATACTCGCGGGGGCGACTCCTACGAGCAGTACTTC
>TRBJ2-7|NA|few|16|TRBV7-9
CASSSTGQRRDYEQYF
TGTGCCAGCAGCTCCACCGGACAGCGTAGGGACTACGAGCAGTACTTC
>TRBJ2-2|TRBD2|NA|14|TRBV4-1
CASSQGSGGGELFF
TGCGCCAGCAGCCAAGGATCGGGAGGAGGGGAGCTGTTTTTT
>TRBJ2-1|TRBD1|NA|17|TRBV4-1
CASSQNTGTGTPGEQFF
TGCGCCAGCAGCCAAAATACCGGGACAGGGACCCCCGGGGAGCAGTTCTTC
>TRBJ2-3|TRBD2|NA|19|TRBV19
CASSIGPRETSGGLDTQYF
TGTGCCAGTAGTATAGGCCCCCGTGAAACTAGCGGGGGGCTGGATACGCAGTATTTT
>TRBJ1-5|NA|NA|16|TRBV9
CASSPYSTGINQPQHF
TGTGCCAGCAGCCCGTACTCCACAGGCATCAATCAGCCCCAGCATTTT
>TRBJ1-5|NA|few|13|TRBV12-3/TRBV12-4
CASSFSRYQPQHF
TGTGCCAGCAGTTTTAGTCGGTATCAGCCCCAGCATTTT
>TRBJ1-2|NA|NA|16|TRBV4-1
CASSQNGQMTNYGYTF
TGCGCCAGCAGCCAAAATGGACAGATGACGAACTATGGCTACACCTTC
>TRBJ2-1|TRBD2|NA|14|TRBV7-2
CASSRGGSPYEQFF
TGTGCCAGCAGCCGGGGGGGCAGCCCCTATGAGCAGTTCTTC
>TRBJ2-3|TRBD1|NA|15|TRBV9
CASSRQGIEADTQYF
TGTGCCAGCAGCCGACAGGGGATTGAGGCAGATACGCAGTATTTT
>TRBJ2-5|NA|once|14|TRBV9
CASSVVEGQETQYF
TGTGCCAGCAGCGTAGTGGAGGGGCAAGAGACCCAGTACTTC
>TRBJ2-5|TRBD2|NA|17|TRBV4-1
CASSQDRDYGGGETQYF
TGCGCCAGCAGCCAAGATCGGGACTATGGGGGAGGGGAGACCCAGTACTTC
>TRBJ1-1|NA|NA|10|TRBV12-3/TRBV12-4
CASSLGDCAF
TGTGCCAGCAGCCTAGGAGACTGTGCCTTT
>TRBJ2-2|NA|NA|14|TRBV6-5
CASSYGQATGELFF
TGTGCCAGCAGTTACGGTCAGGCCACCGGGGAGCTGTTTTTT
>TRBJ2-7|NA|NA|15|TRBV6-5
CASSTSRQDSYEQYF
TGTGCCAGCAGCACTTCGAGACAGGACTCCTACGAGCAGTACTTC
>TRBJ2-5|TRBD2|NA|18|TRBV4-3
CASSQDRRGGGHQETQYF
TGCGCCAGCAGCCAAGATAGGAGGGGCGGGGGGCACCAAGAGACCCAGTACTTC
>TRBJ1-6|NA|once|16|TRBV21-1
CASSKVEQGGQSPLHF
TGTGCCAGCAGCAAAGTGGAACAGGGGGGACAGTCACCCCTCCACTTT
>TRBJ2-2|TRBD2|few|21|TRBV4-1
CASSQDGGGLAGPANTGELFF
TGCGCCAGCAGCCAAGATGGCGGAGGACTAGCGGGACCCGCGAACACCGGGGAGCTGTTTTTT
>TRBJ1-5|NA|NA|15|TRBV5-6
CASSFGGSGNQPQHF
TGTGCCAGCAGCTTCGGGGGATCCGGCAATCAGCCCCAGCATTTT
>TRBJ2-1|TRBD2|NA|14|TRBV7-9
CASSLPLAREEQFF
TGTGCCAGCAGCCTCCCACTAGCGCGGGAAGAGCAGTTCTTC
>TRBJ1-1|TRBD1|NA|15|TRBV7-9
CASSLTTGGNTEAFF
TGTGCCAGCAGCTTAACGACAGGGGGCAACACTGAAGCTTTCTTT
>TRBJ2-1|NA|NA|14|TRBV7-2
CASSLTPGYNEQFF
TGTGCCAGCAGCTTAACTCCCGGCTACAATGAGCAGTTCTTC
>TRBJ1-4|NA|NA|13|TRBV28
CASSPTTNEKLFF
TGTGCCAGCAGTCCAACAACTAATGAAAAACTGTTTTTT
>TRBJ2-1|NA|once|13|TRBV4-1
CASSPPRENEQFF
TGCGCCAGCAGCCCCCCCCGGGAGAATGAGCAGTTCTTC
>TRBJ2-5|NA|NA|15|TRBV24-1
CATSDFQGPKETQYF
TGTGCCACCAGTGATTTTCAGGGGCCGAAAGAGACCCAGTACTTC
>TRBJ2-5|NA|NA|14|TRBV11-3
CASRDRGAGKTQYF
TGTGCCAGCAGGGACCGGGGGGCTGGGAAGACCCAGTACTTC
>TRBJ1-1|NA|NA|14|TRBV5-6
CASSQGQMNTEAFF
TGTGCCAGCAGCCAGGGACAAATGAACACTGAAGCTTTCTTT
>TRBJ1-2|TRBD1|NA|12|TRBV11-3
CASTGGGDGYTF
TGTGCCAGCACAGGGGGCGGCGATGGCTACACCTTC
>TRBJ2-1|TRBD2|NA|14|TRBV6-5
CASSLLSGGNEQFF
TGTGCCAGCAGTCTTCTCAGCGGGGGCAATGAGCAGTTCTTC
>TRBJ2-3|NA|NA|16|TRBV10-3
CASQLGGDLGTDTQYF
TGTGCCTCTCAACTAGGGGGGGATCTGGGCACAGATACGCAGTATTTT
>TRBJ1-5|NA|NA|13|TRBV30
CAWSVQSNQPQHF
TGTGCCTGGAGTGTCCAGAGCAATCAGCCCCAGCATTTT
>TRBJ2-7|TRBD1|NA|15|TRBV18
CASSQGQGASGEQYF
TGTGCCAGCTCACAGGGACAGGGGGCGTCGGGGGAGCAGTACTTC
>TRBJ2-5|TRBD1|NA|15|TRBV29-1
CSVGWTGMSIETQYF
TGCAGCGTAGGATGGACAGGGATGTCGATAGAGACCCAGTACTTC
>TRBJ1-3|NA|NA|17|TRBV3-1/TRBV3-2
CASSYAPTGISGNTIYF
TGTGCCAGCAGCTACGCGCCTACAGGGATTTCTGGAAACACCATATATTTT